The rows below give T cell receptor beta chains drawn from one sample of a study of brain T cells in children with intractable seizures. Measured with immunoSEQ multiplex PCR; TCRdb has only the in-frame clones, and not every one. The repertoire includes fewer than 150,000 clones, roughly 92% of them detected once, and 3.5% to 4.5% sits in the top ten. The starting material was peripheral blood, obtained at surgery. The source is a boy under two years old with hemimegalencephaly and intractable seizures. The CDR3 runs from the conserved cysteine through the conserved F or W. D genes are given only for firm matches. Size is stated for part of the rows, as once, few or many counts, or as a class when the clone is expanded.

V,D,J,size,CDR3,DNA
TRBV4-1,.,TRBJ1-1,.,CASSQDGRGYSEAFF,TGCGCCAGCAGCCAAGATGGCAGGGGCTATTCTGAAGCTTTCTTT
TRBV7-8,.,TRBJ2-6,.,CASSDTRIHSGANVLTF,TGTGCCAGCAGCGACACAAGAATTCACTCTGGGGCCAACGTCCTGACTTTC
TRBV13,.,TRBJ2-1,once,CASSLGGNEQFF,TGTGCCAGCAGCTTAGGTGGTAATGAGCAGTTCTTC
TRBV6-4,TRBD2,TRBJ2-1,once,CASSAGTSSYNEQFF,TGTGCCAGCAGTGCCGGGACTAGCTCCTACAATGAGCAGTTCTTC
TRBV5-5,.,TRBJ2-1,.,CASSLGAPNEQFF,TGTGCCAGCAGCTTGGGGGCCCCCAATGAGCAGTTCTTC
TRBV9,TRBD2,TRBJ2-5,once,CASRPGLAPSETQYF,TGTGCCAGCAGGCCGGGACTAGCGCCTTCCGAGACCCAGTACTTC
TRBV21-1,.,TRBJ1-5,.,CASSTDPQHF,TGTGCCAGCAGCACCGACCCCCAGCATTTT
TRBV28,.,TRBJ2-7,.,CASGRAYEQYF,TGTGCCAGCGGACGGGCCTACGAGCAGTACTTC
TRBV28,.,TRBJ1-1,.,CASRKRGNTEAFF,TGTGCCAGCAGAAAGAGGGGTAACACTGAAGCTTTCTTT
TRBV12-3/TRBV12-4,.,TRBJ2-7,.,CASSLGSYEQYF,TGTGCCAGCAGTTTAGGGAGCTACGAGCAGTACTTC
TRBV11-2,.,TRBJ2-7,.,CASSLDHPWAQSYEQYF,TGTGCCAGCAGCTTAGACCACCCGTGGGCCCAAAGTTACGAGCAGTACTTC
TRBV27,TRBD2,TRBJ2-1,.,CASSPLAGSNYNEQFF,TGTGCCAGCAGTCCCCTAGCGGGATCTAACTACAATGAGCAGTTCTTC
TRBV7-2,TRBD2,TRBJ2-7,.,CASSWGLAAYEQYF,TGTGCCAGCAGCTGGGGACTAGCAGCCTACGAGCAGTACTTC
TRBV4-3,TRBD2,TRBJ2-1,.,CASSQDDVTGGLETLNEQFF,TGCGCCAGCAGCCAAGATGACGTAACGGGGGGACTAGAGACTTTGAATGAGCAGTTCTTC
TRBV10-2,.,TRBJ2-1,.,CASSAAVRFPNNEQFF,TGCGCCAGCAGTGCTGCCGTACGGTTCCCAAACAATGAGCAGTTCTTC
TRBV11-3,TRBD2,TRBJ2-3,.,CASSPGLAGGPDTQYF,TGTGCCAGCAGCCCCGGACTAGCGGGAGGGCCAGATACGCAGTATTTT
TRBV5-4,TRBD2,TRBJ2-3,.,CASSLEGLAVTDTQYF,TGTGCCAGCAGCTTGGAGGGACTAGCGGTCACAGATACGCAGTATTTT
TRBV9,.,TRBJ1-6,.,CASSVEFDSPLHF,TGTGCCAGCAGCGTAGAATTTGATTCACCCCTCCACTTT
TRBV28,.,TRBJ1-2,.,CASRAGRGYGYTF,TGTGCCAGCAGGGCGGGGAGGGGATATGGCTACACCTTC
TRBV27,.,TRBJ2-3,.,CASSPTRGPSTDTQYF,TGTGCCAGCAGTCCTACTAGAGGGCCAAGCACAGATACGCAGTATTTT
TRBV20-1,TRBD1,TRBJ2-7,.,CSASFRTGVYEQYF,TGCAGTGCTAGTTTTAGGACAGGGGTCTACGAGCAGTACTTC
TRBV28,.,TRBJ1-2,.,CASSSLNTGRFYGYTF,TGTGCCAGCAGTTCCCTCAACACAGGGCGCTTCTATGGCTACACCTTC
TRBV28,.,TRBJ2-5,.,CASSLWQGNQETQYF,TGTGCCAGCAGTTTATGGCAGGGAAACCAAGAGACCCAGTACTTC
TRBV6-5,TRBD2,TRBJ2-7,.,CASSYLAGGLYEQYF,TGTGCCAGCAGTTACCTAGCGGGAGGTCTCTACGAGCAGTACTTC
TRBV27,.,TRBJ2-1,.,CASTREPYNEQFF,TGTGCCAGCACCCGGGAACCCTACAATGAGCAGTTCTTC
TRBV21-1,.,TRBJ2-1,.,CASSKSCARTSGTYNEQFF,TGTGCCAGCAGCAAAAGTTGCGCCAGGACTAGCGGGACCTACAATGAGCAGTTCTTC
TRBV5-1,.,TRBJ2-3,.,CASSLNWDTQYF,TGCGCCAGCAGCTTGAACTGGGATACGCAGTATTTT
TRBV5-4,TRBD2,TRBJ2-3,.,CASSKGLAASTDTQYF,TGTGCCAGCTCCAAGGGACTAGCGGCTAGCACAGATACGCAGTATTTT
TRBV27,.,TRBJ2-5,.,CASSPPNGWETQYF,TGTGCCAGCAGCCCACCGAATGGTTGGGAGACCCAGTACTTC
TRBV4-1,.,TRBJ2-6,.,CASSQGTASGANVLTF,TGCGCCAGCAGCCAAGGGACAGCCTCTGGGGCCAACGTCCTGACTTTC
TRBV4-2,.,TRBJ1-5,.,CASSQLRGNQPQHF,TGTGCCAGCAGCCAGCTAAGGGGCAATCAGCCCCAGCATTTT
TRBV7-2,TRBD1,TRBJ1-5,.,CASSGTGDQPQHF,TGTGCCAGCAGCGGTACAGGGGATCAGCCCCAGCATTTT
TRBV30,.,TRBJ2-1,.,CAWSVHNEQFF,TGTGCCTGGAGTGTACACAATGAGCAGTTCTTC
TRBV6-2/TRBV6-3,TRBD1,TRBJ1-5,.,CASSYSIPGTGLRQPQHF,TGTGCCAGCAGTTACTCGATCCCCGGGACAGGGCTGAGGCAGCCCCAGCATTTT
TRBV27,.,TRBJ1-2,.,CASSPPPGANYGYTF,TGTGCCAGCAGCCCCCCCCCGGGGGCTAACTATGGCTACACCTTC
TRBV15,.,TRBJ2-3,once,CATSRDPLGADTQYF,TGTGCCACCAGCAGAGATCCCCTTGGGGCAGATACGCAGTATTTT
TRBV4-2,TRBD1,TRBJ1-4,.,CASSQVNRGNEKLFF,TGTGCCAGCAGCCAAGTTAACAGGGGGAATGAAAAACTGTTTTTT
TRBV7-2,.,TRBJ2-7,.,CASSLSYEQYF,TGTGCCAGCAGCTTAAGCTACGAGCAGTACTTC
TRBV11-2,TRBD1,TRBJ1-5,.,CASSHMLDREVSQPQHF,TGTGCCAGCAGCCACATGCTGGACAGGGAGGTAAGTCAGCCCCAGCATTTT
TRBV5-1,TRBD2,TRBJ2-1,once,CASSFGTSGNEQFF,TGCGCCAGCAGCTTCGGGACTAGCGGGAATGAGCAGTTCTTC
TRBV19,.,TRBJ2-7,once,CALPAISYEQYF,TGTGCCCTCCCCGCTATCTCCTACGAGCAGTACTTC
TRBV6-1,TRBD1,TRBJ2-7,.,CASSDIWTGGIYEQYF,TGTGCCAGCAGTGATATTTGGACAGGGGGGATCTACGAGCAGTACTTC
TRBV4-2,.,TRBJ1-1,once,CASSQVGGPRNTEAFF,TGTGCCAGCAGCCAAGTTGGGGGACCTCGGAACACTGAAGCTTTCTTT
TRBV2,.,TRBJ2-7,.,CASSEFAEQYF,TGTGCCAGCAGTGAGTTCGCTGAGCAGTACTTC
TRBV30,.,TRBJ2-7,once,CAWSTGYEQYF,TGTGCCTGGAGTACCGGCTACGAGCAGTACTTC
TRBV20-1,TRBD2,TRBJ2-1,.,CSASPGLAGGPTDNEQFF,TGCAGTGCCAGTCCGGGACTAGCGGGAGGGCCTACCGACAATGAGCAGTTCTTC
TRBV6-2/TRBV6-3,TRBD2,TRBJ2-7,.,CASSYRPGLAVSYEQYF,TGTGCCAGCAGTTACCGTCCGGGACTAGCGGTCTCCTACGAGCAGTACTTC
TRBV27,.,TRBJ1-5,.,CASSLSSNQPQHF,TGTGCCAGCAGTTTATCTTCCAATCAGCCCCAGCATTTT
TRBV18,TRBD2,TRBJ2-1,.,CASSGTSGVQDEQFF,TGTGCCAGCTCAGGGACTAGCGGGGTTCAGGATGAGCAGTTCTTC
TRBV3-1/TRBV3-2,.,TRBJ2-7,.,CASSPGPYEQYF,TGTGCCAGCAGCCCGGGGCCTTACGAGCAGTACTTC
TRBV5-5,.,TRBJ1-4,.,CASSLELRGPEKLFF,TGTGCCAGCAGCTTGGAACTCAGGGGTCCCGAAAAACTGTTTTTT
TRBV2,.,TRBJ2-7,.,CASSEIQGGYEQYF,TGTGCCAGCAGTGAGATCCAGGGTGGCTACGAGCAGTACTTC
TRBV6-4,.,TRBJ1-1,.,CASRQGTEAFF,TGTGCCAGCAGACAGGGCACTGAAGCTTTCTTT
TRBV28,.,TRBJ1-5,few,CASSLSGPINPQHF,TGTGCCAGCAGTTTATCGGGGCCCATCAACCCCCAGCATTTT
TRBV6-5,TRBD1,TRBJ1-3,once,CASAGQTSGNTIYF,TGTGCCAGCGCGGGACAGACCTCTGGAAACACCATATATTTT
TRBV11-3,.,TRBJ1-1,few,CASSPSQGMNAEAFF,TGTGCCAGCAGCCCCAGCCAGGGCATGAACGCTGAAGCTTTCTTT